This T cell receptor (beta chain) was observed in a study of quantifying T cell responses using KT2 cells (dated by TCRdb to about 2017). With regard to the full study: RNA was DNase-treated and reverse transcribed with TCR alpha and beta constant-region primers, mostly using SuperScript III. PCR2 was performed as a SYBR Green qPCR and was stopped at a predetermined fluorescence threshold so that over-amplification was avoided. Under optimum conditions, the efficiency of the T4 ligation step was estimated to be more than 8.5%.

Library prep was done by UMI-ligation and nested PCR. A single-stranded oligonucleotide carrying the Illumina SP2 sequence and a UMI was ligated to the cDNA 3' end using T4 RNA ligase 1. PCR1 ran 4 cycles (98°C 15 s, 69°C 30 s, 72°C 40 s); the beta primer was an equimolar mix of RC1.1 and RC1.2 covering TRBC1 and TRBC2. From PCR2 onward, TCR alpha and beta chains were processed separately, and sample indices and Illumina adaptors were added. Placed after an 8-base spacer, the UMI was made up of 12 random nucleotides arranged as two hexamers with a spacer between them. Libraries were sequenced on an Illumina MiSeq with v2 2x251 paired-end chemistry, typically roughly twelve samples per run. PhiX DNA at about 5-7.5% was added to each sequencing library to increase diversity. For the original study's pipeline: The raw reads were converted into FASTQ with bcl2fastq and then demultiplexed by dual indices with Demultiplexor. Decombinator assigned V and J genes by tag matching, allowing a single base-pair mismatch. Using UMIs, Collapsinator corrected both sequencing errors and the frequency errors that come from PCR heterogeneity. Decombinator identifiers were converted to nucleotide sequence by CDR3Translator, the sequences were translated to amino acids, and CDR3 was extracted using C- and N-terminal motifs. A cluster of KT2 sequences sharing one unique molecular identifier was counted as one distinct KT2 TCR. In-frame beta chains were kept once TCRdb had trimmed the public reads at Q25 with fastp and called clones with MiXCR. Every entry covers one CDR3 protein and lists the most common genes and DNA from its rows. The V and J calls and clone size are TCRdb's, not the authors'. The table for this sample lists approximately 60,000 distinct CDR3 sequences; 9% to 15% of them were counted only once. The ten biggest clones cover around 9.9% of the sample.

The investigation overall reported the following: Even at the lowest spike-in tested, roughly one KT2 cell per 100,000 PBMC, KT2 sequences were still detected. This TCR sequencing study did not compare the pipeline side by side with other TCR sequencing techniques. A linear scaling of KT2 alpha and beta sequence counts with input KT2 cell number was observed over several orders of magnitude. Saturation in the detection of KT2 sequences was observed at very high KT2 spike-in numbers.

This clonotype was counted a few times. The specificity of this receptor is unknown. Qualities for individual bases were not recorded, and no much larger clone is one base off. Known numbers of KT2, a T cell clone whose TCR had been sequenced previously, were spiked into unfractionated PBMC to test the sensitivity and accuracy of the pipeline. A range of KT2-to-PBMC ratios was produced by mixing KT2 cells with a fixed number of PBMC. Reading the germline V gene gives CDR1 MNHNS and CDR2 SASEGT. The CDR3 covers 15 residues, taking in both the cysteine and the phenylalanine. The retained sequence is limited to the CDR3, 45 bases, with the frame set at the first base. Germline trimming: 5 bases from V, 9 bases from J; junction bases outside gene matches: 15.

The clonotype was recovered from a human donor. The sample comprised PBMCs spiked with cells of the T cell clone KT2. In this chain, TRBV6-1 is recombined with TRBJ1-2; TRBD1 fits 7 bases in the junction. Read as DNA, the sequence is TGTGCCAGCAGTCTCCGGGACAGCGAGACTCTGCGCTACACCTTC. Its protein reads: CASSLRDSETLRYTF.